This paragraph reports one TCR beta chain. Antigen unknown. The sample originates from a study of Ad26.COV2.S vaccination and SARS-CoV-2 variants. Study summary: Enrolled in COV1001, the donor was in the Ad26.COV2.S trial arm, which received the vaccine. The authors gave Ad26.COV2.S intramuscularly, either once or twice 56 days apart. Whole-study results and caveats: Whether participants received vaccine or placebo, their non-spike TCR breadth was similar.

Sequenced by immunoSEQ multiplex PCR; TCRdb stores in-frame clones only, minus some. Of approximately 300,000 clones in the sample, 70% to 90% were seen once. Germline CDR1 KGHDR, CDR2 SFDVKD. V was pared by 4 bases and J by 6 bases, with 8 bases of the junction left unmatched. This CDR3 region has 15 residues. Stated treatment: 19 received Ad26.COV2.S at low or high dose, single or two shots; roughly 5 received placebo; per-sample allocation not given. Specimen acquisition occurred on day 63 following the initial vaccine or placebo injection. The chain joins TRBV24-1 to TRBJ2-3, with 8 bases that match TRBD1. This sequence was found in a person between 18 and 59 years old who received the Ad26.COV2.S COVID-19 vaccine or a placebo. Material: peripheral blood, obtained in a trial of Ad26.COV2.S vaccine versus placebo. The CDR3 DNA follows: TGTGCCACCAGTGAACCTCAGGGGGCAAGTGATACGCAGTATTTT. Its protein product is CATSEPQGASDTQYF.